The clone carrying this TCR beta chain was detected a few times. The data were taken from a study of blood T cell repertoires in COVID-19. Germline V CDR1 and CDR2: SGHRS, YFSETQ. The CDR3 consists of 14 residues. V was cut by 4 bases and J by 5 bases, with 16 bases left in between. Only in-frame clones appear in the TCRdb table, and some are missing; sequencing was by immunoSEQ multiplex PCR. The sample holds under 130,000 clones, about three quarters seen once. This TCR came from a woman between 70 and 85 years old with acute or convalescent COVID-19. The sequenced material came from peripheral blood. The chain carries TRBV5-1 and TRBJ2-7; possibly TRBD2 for D (6 bases). DNA of the CDR3: TGCGCCAGCAGCCCTGTGGGGCGGGACCACGAGCAGTACTTC. Translated: CASSPVGRDHEQYF. Together with reference TRBV5-1 and TRBJ2-7, the CDR3 gives the full variable domain: KAGVTQTPRYLIKTRGQQVTLSCSPISGHRSVSWYQQTPGQGLQFLFEYFSETQRNKGNFPGRFSGRQFSNSRSEMNVSTLELGDSALYLCASSPVGRDHEQYFGPGTRLTVT.